Listed here are 15 T cell receptor beta chains from one sample, sequenced in a study of blood T cells in healthy people across ages. With a J-beta primer mix and a sample-barcoded 5' primer, a second PCR ran roughly 6 to 11 cycles. TCRdb processed the 5' RACE reads anew with MiXCR; each CDR3 protein has one entry. This sample has 1.5 million to 2 million distinct CDR3 sequences, with about 39% found just once. Sample: blood. The receptors originated from a human donor in good health.

The gene calls are TRBV29-1 and TRBJ2-1; either TRBD1 or TRBD2 may supply D (6 bases each). Germline V gene data show CDR1 as SQVTM and CDR2 as ANQGSEA. The length of the CDR3 is 11 residues. Trimming pared 6 bases from V and 15 bases from J, leaving 18 bases between. CDR3 in amino acids: CSVGGAQSPFF. DNA for the CDR3: TGCAGCGTGGGGGGCGCCCAGTCCCCGTTCTTC.

This clonotype was picked up one time. The genes are TRBV20-1 and TRBJ2-1; D may be TRBD1 (6 bases). The CDR3 length is 14 residues. Germline V CDR1 and CDR2: DFQATT, SNEGSKA (reference sequence). The V gene lost 1 base and the J gene lost 5 bases, with 12 bases spanning the gap. The chain's CDR3 is CSARARGENNEQFF. CDR3 nucleotide sequence: TGCAGTGCTAGAGCCAGGGGAGAGAACAATGAGCAGTTCTTC.

This clonotype was counted only a few times. This sequence joins TRBV6-5 and TRBJ2-1; D possibly matches TRBD1 or TRBD2 (5 bases each). The V end was cut by 2 bases, the J end by 5 bases, with 10 bases between. This CDR3 has 14 residues. Germline V gives CDR1 MNHEY, CDR2 SVGAGI. The CDR3 bases are TGTGCCAGCAGTTACGAGGGGTCGGACAATGAGCAGTTCTTC. Its protein is CASSYEGSDNEQFF.

The CDR3 here is CASSSTGTGQFF. CDR3 sequence (DNA): TGTGCCAGCAGTTCCACCGGGACAGGGCAGTTCTTC. The chain combines TRBV27 with TRBJ2-1; 8 nucleotides agree with TRBD1. The CDR3 contains 12 residues. Germline CDR1 and CDR2: MNHEY and SMNVEV (reference sequence). After removal of 4 bases from V and 12 bases from J, the junction contained 5 bases not matched to a gene.

The V gene is TRBV5-1, the J gene TRBJ2-3; D may match TRBD1 or TRBD2 (5 bases each). Germline lookup yields CDR1 SGHRS and CDR2 YFSETQ. V dropped 0 bases and J dropped 1 base, with 9 bases sitting between them. CDR3 length equals 15 residues. CDR3 nucleotides: TGCGCCAGCAGCTTGGAAGAGGGGCGCACAGATACGCAGTATTTT. Protein: CASSLEEGRTDTQYF.

This clonotype was picked up many times. The chain couples TRBV10-3 to TRBJ2-5; no clear D. The CDR3 is 14 amino acids. The germline V gene has CDR1 ENHRY and CDR2 SYGVKD. V gave up 1 base and J gave up 0 bases, with 6 bases separating them. CDR3 bases: TGTGCCATCAGTGAGTTTTGGGACCAAGAGACCCAGTACTTC. It translates to CAISEFWDQETQYF.

Here the CDR3 DNA reads TGTGCCAGCAGCCCGTCCCTGGGAGAGGATGAAAAACTGTTTTTT. Its translation: CASSPSLGEDEKLFF. This chain joins TRBV9 and TRBJ1-4; D gene uncertain. Trimming left V 4 bases short and J 6 bases short, with 16 bases between. Germline CDR1 SGDLS, CDR2 YYNGEE. The CDR3 spans 15 residues.

This chain joins TRBV7-2 and TRBJ1-1; D is possibly TRBD1 (5 bases). The V and J ends lost 4 bases and 4 bases respectively, with 16 bases between them. The CDR3 is 15 residues long. CDR1 and CDR2 (germline): SGHTA, FQGNSA. The CDR3 loop reads CASSSTPGSTTEAFF. The CDR3 region has the DNA TGTGCCAGCAGCTCAACCCCAGGGAGCACCACTGAAGCTTTCTTT.

V gene TRBV5-1 combines with J gene TRBJ2-5; 7 bases are shared with TRBD1. This CDR3 comprises 15 residues. Trimming cost V 5 bases and J 5 bases; bases outside gene matches: 12. Germline CDR1 and CDR2: SGHRS and YFSETQ. In DNA form, the CDR3 reads TGCGCCAGCAGTTCAGACAGGGCGCCGTGGGAGACCCAGTACTTC. This gives the protein CASSSDRAPWETQYF.

Regarding this clonotype: One end of the junction is discordant with germline, which a read error may explain. This chain links TRBV9 with TRBJ1-5; TRBD1 matches 9 bases. In germline, CDR1 is SGDLS, CDR2 YYNGEE. The CDR3 is 14 amino acids. CDR3 sequence (DNA): TGTGCCAGCAGCCTAGGACAGGGGTATCAGCTCCAGCATTTT. Translating it yields CASSLGQGYQLQHF.

The table lists this clonotype with a count of one. J is TRBJ1-2 and V is TRBV5-1, with a tentative D call TRBD1 (6 bases). V lost 0 bases to trimming and J lost 8 bases, with 11 bases between them. The length of the CDR3 is 13 residues. Germline CDR1 and CDR2: SGHRS and YFSETQ. CDR3 DNA sequence: TGCGCCAGCAGCTTGGATCAGGGGTCCGGCTACACCTTC. As protein: CASSLDQGSGYTF.

This clonotype has a handful of counts. The rearrangement joins TRBV29-1 to TRBJ2-3, with TRBD2 matching over 8 bases. Germline V gives CDR1 SQVTM, CDR2 ANQGSEA. The CDR3 length is 15 residues. Unmatched junction bases numbered 13, after V lost 8 bases and J lost 3 bases. CDR3 protein: CSSSREGGSTDTQYF. DNA of the CDR3: TGCAGCTCATCTCGGGAGGGTGGTAGTACAGATACGCAGTATTTT.

The chain is built from TRBV20-1 and TRBJ2-3, with D possibly TRBD2 on 5 matching bases. Germline V gene lookup returns CDR1 DFQATT and CDR2 SNEGSKA (reference sequence). CDR3 length equals 15 residues. Between the trimmed V and J ends, which lost 0 bases and 0 bases, there was a span of 10 bases. CDR3 amino acids: CSARDPGTSTDTQYF. The CDR3 DNA sequence: TGCAGTGCTAGAGACCCGGGAACTAGCACAGATACGCAGTATTTT.

This clonotype was seen more than once but under ten times. The V call is TRBV5-6, the J call TRBJ2-7; TRBD1 aligns across 10 bases. J lost 5 bases, V lost 3 bases, and 11 bases had no gene match. CDR3 length equals 16 residues. CDR1 SGHDT and CDR2 YYEEEE come from the germline V gene. CDR3 amino acids: CASSWDGTGVPHEQYF. The CDR3 nucleotides are TGTGCCAGCAGCTGGGATGGGACAGGGGTCCCCCACGAGCAGTACTTC.

This clonotype came up a few times. This rearrangement joins TRBV4-1 to TRBJ2-4; a possible D gene is TRBD2 (6 bases). Matching the DNA end better, TRBJ2-7 makes the J call doubtful. The length of the CDR3 is 15 residues. Germline V lookup: CDR1 MGHRA, CDR2 YSYEKL. Written as DNA, the CDR3 is TGCGCCAGCAGCCAGGGGACTGGGATTACCTACGAGCAGTACTTC. As protein: CASSQGTGITYEQYF.